A selection of T cell receptor beta chains follows, all from one sample in a study of blood T cell repertoires in COVID-19. The table came from immunoSEQ multiplex PCR; TCRdb's copy has only in-frame clones and leaves some out. The sample lists tens of thousands of clones; roughly nine tenths were seen once. Sequences were obtained from peripheral blood. All receptors derive from a man older than 75 with active or convalescent COVID-19. Both conserved end residues are part of each CDR3. D genes are given only for firm matches. The size entry is marked missing in some rows and otherwise reads once, few, many or a size class.

>TRBJ1-5|-|-|TRBV7-9
TGTGCCAGCAGTCACGACAGAAATCAGCCCCAGCATTTT
CASSHDRNQPQHF
>TRBJ1-2|-|TRBD1|TRBV13
TGTGCCAGCAGCTCAAACAGGGGGAACCGTGGCTACACCTTC
CASSSNRGNRGYTF
>TRBJ1-1|once|-|TRBV19
TGTGCCAGTGCCCGGGGGAGGGCTGAAGCTTTCTTT
CASARGRAEAFF
>TRBJ2-1|-|-|TRBV4-2
TGTGCCAGCAGCCAGGCCCGTAATTTGCCCTACAATGAGCAGTTCTTC
CASSQARNLPYNEQFF
>TRBJ1-5|-|TRBD1|TRBV5-5
TGTGCCAGCAGCCAACGGACAGGGGACGTTGGCAATCAGCCCCAGCATTTT
CASSQRTGDVGNQPQHF
>TRBJ1-5|-|TRBD1|TRBV2
TGTGCCAGCAGTAGGACAGGGAGGGAGGATCAGCCCCAGCATTTT
CASSRTGREDQPQHF
>TRBJ1-2|-|TRBD1|TRBV9
TGTGCCAGCAGCCAGACAGGGGGCAATGGCTACACCTTC
CASSQTGGNGYTF
>TRBJ1-5|once|-|TRBV6-5
TGTGCCAGCAGCCGCGCTGGACAGTTCAATCAGCCCCAGCATTTT
CASSRAGQFNQPQHF
>TRBJ1-1|-|-|TRBV27
TGTGCCAGCAGTTTAGCTGACAGTTACACTGAAGCTTTCTTT
CASSLADSYTEAFF
>TRBJ1-1|few|-|TRBV7-9
TGTGCCAGCAGGCCCCTGGTAGGAGGAGCGGAAGCTTTCTTT
CASRPLVGGAEAFF
>TRBJ2-5|-|TRBD1|TRBV10-3
TGTGCCATCAGTGAGTCGATAACAGGGGGTCAGACCCAGTACTTC
CAISESITGGQTQYF
>TRBJ1-4|-|TRBD1|TRBV7-2
TGTGCCAGCAGCTTTCGGACAGGGAATGAAAAACTGTTTTTT
CASSFRTGNEKLFF
>TRBJ2-1|-|-|TRBV6-2/TRBV6-3
TGTGCCAGCAGTTTCCTCCTCGGTAGCAGCGAGCAGTTCTTC
CASSFLLGSSEQFF
>TRBJ1-1|few|-|TRBV7-2
TGTGCCAGCAGCTTAGAGAGGAACACTGAAGCTTTCTTT
CASSLERNTEAFF
>TRBJ2-6|-|TRBD1|TRBV5-5
TGTGCCAGCAGGGTGGGACAGGCTGGTCCTGGGGCCAACGTCCTGACTTTC
CASRVGQAGPGANVLTF
>TRBJ1-5|-|TRBD1|TRBV19
TGTGCCAGTAGCCAGGGGGCAAGGCTCAATCAGCCCCAGCATTTT
CASSQGARLNQPQHF
>TRBJ1-5|-|-|TRBV28
TGTGCCAGCAGTTTCCAGGATAGACCCCAGCATTTT
CASSFQDRPQHF
>TRBJ1-1|-|-|TRBV19
TGTGCCAGTATCACCAGGGGAATGAACACTGAAGCTTTCTTT
CASITRGMNTEAFF
>TRBJ1-6|-|-|TRBV28
TGTGCCAGCAGTTTCCTAAGGGGGGGGAGCTCCTATAATTCACCCCTCCACTTT
CASSFLRGGSSYNSPLHF
>TRBJ1-1|once|TRBD1|TRBV7-2
TGTGCCAGCAGCTTAAATGGCAGGGGGATAAACACTGAAGCTTTCTTT
CASSLNGRGINTEAFF
>TRBJ1-4|-|-|TRBV5-1
TGCGCCAGCAGCCTTTACAGAAATGAAAAACTGTTTTTT
CASSLYRNEKLFF
>TRBJ1-5|-|-|TRBV7-3
TGTGCCAGCAGCTTAACTGGAGGGCGGAATCAGCCCCAGCATTTT
CASSLTGGRNQPQHF
>TRBJ2-3|-|-|TRBV7-2
TGTGCCAGCAGCTTAGGACAGCTTTTCACAGATACGCAGTATTTT
CASSLGQLFTDTQYF
>TRBJ2-7|-|-|TRBV5-1
TGCGCCAGCAGCTGGGGGGTGGGTTCCTACGAGCAGTACTTC
CASSWGVGSYEQYF
>TRBJ2-5|-|-|TRBV2
TGTGCCAGCAAGGAGGGTAGAGAAGAGACCCAGTACTTC
CASKEGREETQYF
>TRBJ1-6|-|TRBD1|TRBV6-6
TGTGCCAGCACTAAAGACAGGGGTGATTCACCCCTCCACTTT
CASTKDRGDSPLHF
>TRBJ2-7|-|-|TRBV5-1
TGCGCCAGCAGCTTGGGACAGTACGAGCAGTACTTC
CASSLGQYEQYF
>TRBJ2-7|-|-|TRBV3-1/TRBV3-2
TGTGCCAGCAGCCAAGGCGGACAGGCTTCCGTGGCGGGGTACTACGAGCAGTACTTC
CASSQGGQASVAGYYEQYF
>TRBJ1-5|-|-|TRBV30
TGTGCCTGGAGCCACAGGGGCAATCAGCCCCAGCATTTT
CAWSHRGNQPQHF
>TRBJ2-7|-|-|TRBV30
TGTGCCTGGAGGACACAACCCTCTGCCTACGAGCAGTACTTC
CAWRTQPSAYEQYF
>TRBJ2-7|-|TRBD1|TRBV19
TGTGCCAGTAGCGGCCGGGACAGTGCCTACGAGCAGTACTTC
CASSGRDSAYEQYF
>TRBJ2-7|few|TRBD1|TRBV5-4
TGTGCCAGCAGCTCTCCAGGGACAGGGGATGACTACGAGCAGTACTTC
CASSSPGTGDDYEQYF
>TRBJ1-5|-|-|TRBV5-1
TGCGCCAGCAGCTTGGGTAGAGATCAGCCCCAGCATTTT
CASSLGRDQPQHF
>TRBJ2-5|-|TRBD2|TRBV5-1
TGCGCCAGCAGCGTAGGGACTAGCGGGGGAACCCAAGAGACCCAGTACTTC
CASSVGTSGGTQETQYF
>TRBJ2-7|-|TRBD1|TRBV4-3
TGCGCCAGCAGCCAAGATAGTAGCGGGACAGGGGTGTGGGAGCAGTACTTC
CASSQDSSGTGVWEQYF
>TRBJ2-3|-|-|TRBV10-3
TGTGCCATCAGTGGTAGACAGGGCGGGGCAGATACGCAGTATTTT
CAISGRQGGADTQYF
>TRBJ2-7|-|TRBD1|TRBV20-1
TGCAGTGCTAGAGCCGGGACAGTGCAGTACTTC
CSARAGTVQYF
>TRBJ1-3|-|-|TRBV7-9
TGTGCCAGCAGCTTAGATCACCCAGGGTGGGACACCATATATTTT
CASSLDHPGWDTIYF
>TRBJ2-7|-|-|TRBV9
TGTGCCAGCAGCGTAGTGGAGGGGCGAGGGTCCGAGCAGTACTTC
CASSVVEGRGSEQYF
>TRBJ1-1|-|TRBD1|TRBV10-1
TGCGCCAGCAGTGAGTCCGGACAGGGGAACACTGAAGCTTTCTTT
CASSESGQGNTEAFF
>TRBJ1-4|-|TRBD1|TRBV2
TGTGCCAGCAGTGAAAGTTGGCAGGGGGCTGAAAAACTGTTTTTT
CASSESWQGAEKLFF
>TRBJ1-1|-|-|TRBV28
TGTGCCAGCAGTTTAAAAGGATCGGGAGCTTTCTTT
CASSLKGSGAFF
>TRBJ2-7|-|-|TRBV5-1
TGCGCCAGCAGCTTGGCAGGGGCCCCCCTCTCCTACGAGCAGTACTTC
CASSLAGAPLSYEQYF
>TRBJ1-4|-|-|TRBV18
TGTGCCAGCTCACAAGATGCCGGGAATGAAAAACTGTTTTTT
CASSQDAGNEKLFF
>TRBJ1-3|-|-|TRBV9
TGTGCCAGCAGCGTAGCTGAGGGAAGGGGAAACACCATATATTTT
CASSVAEGRGNTIYF
>TRBJ1-4|-|-|TRBV7-9
TGTGCCAGCAGCTTAGGTGGGGAGATCTATGAAAAACTGTTTTTT
CASSLGGEIYEKLFF
>TRBJ2-3|-|-|TRBV5-6
TGTGCCAGCAGCTTGGGGTCGGCAGATACGCAGTATTTT
CASSLGSADTQYF
>TRBJ1-1|-|-|TRBV7-9
TGTGCCAGCAGTTCAAACAGGGAGGGGGCTGAAGCTTTCTTT
CASSSNREGAEAFF
>TRBJ2-5|-|-|TRBV4-1
TGCGCCAGCAGCCAAGGTTGGGGCAGAAGCCAAGAGACCCAGTACTTC
CASSQGWGRSQETQYF
>TRBJ1-6|-|-|TRBV9
TGTGCCAGCAGCGTGGGGGCCAGCTCCTATAATTCACCCCTCCACTTT
CASSVGASSYNSPLHF
>TRBJ2-5|-|TRBD2|TRBV20-1
TGCAGTGCTAGTCAGGGACTAGGAGTCCAAGAGACCCAGTACTTC
CSASQGLGVQETQYF
>TRBJ2-5|-|-|TRBV12-3/TRBV12-4
TGTGCCAGCAGGTGGGGAGGCGAAGAGACCCAGTACTTC
CASRWGGEETQYF
>TRBJ2-7|-|-|TRBV6-1
TGTGCCAGCAGTGAATACAGCTACGAGCAGTACTTC
CASSEYSYEQYF
>TRBJ2-1|-|TRBD2|TRBV11-3
TGTGCCAGCAGCTTAGATCGGGCTAGCGGGAGGGATCGGCAGTTCTTC
CASSLDRASGRDRQFF